This passage covers 9 T cell receptor beta chains from one sample sequenced in a study of cytomegalovirus exposure and HLA in healthy donors (dated by TCRdb to between 2016 and 2019). Receptor libraries were prepared by the immunoSEQ multiplex PCR assay. For the multiplex PCR, a mixture combining 60 forward primers for TCR Vbeta segments and 13 reverse primers for TCR Jbeta segments was used. This immuneACCESS table, as held by TCRdb, lists in-frame sequences with V and J called but not all clones. Of the missing ones, under half trace to an unresolved V gene in checked studies; the others have no known cause. In this sample the table shows some 200,000 clones, more than 75% of which occur a single time. Less than 0.85% of the sample belongs to the ten largest clones. The sequenced sample was PBMCs. These receptors came from a woman aged 18-30 years in good health and CMV-seronegative.

This chain uses TRBV28 with TRBJ1-5, with D possibly matching TRBD1 (5 bases). The germline V gene encodes CDR1 MDHEN and CDR2 SYDVKM. The ends were cut back, 3 bases at V and 6 bases at J, with 6 bases in the middle. This CDR3 region has 12 residues. This CDR3 reads CASSFQGQPQHF. The DNA of the CDR3 is TGTGCCAGCAGTTTTCAGGGTCAGCCCCAGCATTTT.

As DNA, the CDR3 is TGTGCCAGCAGTCCCCCGGGGTCCTACGAGCAGTACTTC. Residues: CASSPPGSYEQYF. The chain couples TRBV27 to TRBJ2-7; TRBD2 might be the D (5 bases). Germline V CDR1 and CDR2: MNHEY, SMNVEV (reference sequence). The CDR3 length is 13 residues. V gave up 5 bases and J gave up 1 base, with 9 bases separating them.

This sequence joins TRBV11-2 and TRBJ1-2, with D unresolved. This CDR3 is built from 17 residues. V lost 0 bases, J lost 4 bases, and 18 bases lay in between. The germline gives CDR1 SGHAT, CDR2 FQNNGV. The CDR3 protein is CASSLDTRTRSFYGYTF. The CDR3 DNA reads as TGTGCCAGCAGCTTAGATACAAGAACTAGGAGTTTCTATGGCTACACCTTC.

V and J are TRBV25-1 and TRBJ2-5; D gene ambiguous. Germline CDR1 is MGHDK and CDR2 is SYGVNS. This CDR3 spans 14 amino acids. The ends were cut back, 5 bases at V and 2 bases at J, with 12 bases in the middle. The CDR3 region has the DNA TGTGCCAGCAGTCGGTCGACAATTCAAGAGACCCAGTACTTC. Its protein product is CASSRSTIQETQYF.

This clone has a handful of counts. The chain is built from TRBV5-1 and TRBJ2-1; 8 positions match TRBD2. Germline-derived CDR1 and CDR2 are SGHRS and YFSETQ. Losses at the gene ends were 2 bases for V and 3 bases for J; bases not matched to a gene: 7. The CDR3 runs 16 residues. The CDR3 region is CASSFGGRPLYNEQFF. The CDR3 DNA is TGCGCCAGCAGCTTTGGCGGGAGGCCTCTCTACAATGAGCAGTTCTTC.

J is TRBJ2-5 and V is TRBV7-9; 7 positions agree with TRBD1. This CDR3 is built from 14 residues. The V gene end was trimmed by 3 bases and the J gene end by 5 bases; junction bases not matched to a gene: 6. CDR1 and CDR2 from the germline V gene are SEHNR and FQNEAQ (reference sequence). This CDR3 is CASSFRTGVETQYF. CDR3 DNA sequence: TGTGCCAGCAGCTTCCGAACAGGGGTTGAGACCCAGTACTTC.

V usage is TRBV7-6 and J usage is TRBJ1-6; maybe TRBD1 (6 bases). The CDR3 totals 16 residues. Germline loops: CDR1 SGHVS, CDR2 FNYEAQ. Trimming pared 2 bases from V and 9 bases from J, leaving 17 bases between. CDR3 region: CASSLLSQGIPSPLHF. CDR3 nucleotides: TGTGCCAGCAGCTTATTATCCCAGGGGATCCCTTCACCCCTCCACTTT. Based on the CDR3 plus reference TRBV7-6 and TRBJ1-6, the full variable domain is GAGVSQSPRYKVTKRGQDVALRCDPISGHVSLYWYRQALGQGPEFLTYFNYEAQQDKSGLPNDRFSAERPEGSISTLTIQRTEQRDSAMYRCASSLLSQGIPSPLHFGNGTRLTVT.

The chain has TRBV9 and TRBJ2-7; 11 positions agree with TRBD1. The CDR3 loop spans 16 amino acids. The junction had 8 bases not matched to a gene; V was cut back by 2 bases and J by 4 bases. Germline-derived CDR1 and CDR2 are SGDLS and YYNGEE. The CDR3 coding sequence is TGTGCCAGCAGCGTCGGACAGGGGGCTGCGGTGTACGAGCAGTACTTC. As protein: CASSVGQGAAVYEQYF.

The J gene is TRBJ2-5, the V gene TRBV18, with D possibly TRBD2 on 5 matching bases. V gave up 1 base and J gave up 3 bases, with 12 bases separating them. Per germline, CDR1 KGHSH and CDR2 LQKENI. This CDR3 spans 15 amino acids. DNA for the CDR3: TGTGCCAGCTCACCACGTGGGAGTAGGGAAGAGACCCAGTACTTC. Protein sequence: CASSPRGSREETQYF. Combining the CDR3 with reference TRBV18 and TRBJ2-5 gives the whole variable domain NAGVMQNPRHLVRRRGQEARLRCSPMKGHSHVYWYRQLPEEGLKFMVYLQKENIIDESGMPKERFSAEFPKEGPSILRIQQVVRGDSAAYFCASSPRGSREETQYFGPGTRLLVL.